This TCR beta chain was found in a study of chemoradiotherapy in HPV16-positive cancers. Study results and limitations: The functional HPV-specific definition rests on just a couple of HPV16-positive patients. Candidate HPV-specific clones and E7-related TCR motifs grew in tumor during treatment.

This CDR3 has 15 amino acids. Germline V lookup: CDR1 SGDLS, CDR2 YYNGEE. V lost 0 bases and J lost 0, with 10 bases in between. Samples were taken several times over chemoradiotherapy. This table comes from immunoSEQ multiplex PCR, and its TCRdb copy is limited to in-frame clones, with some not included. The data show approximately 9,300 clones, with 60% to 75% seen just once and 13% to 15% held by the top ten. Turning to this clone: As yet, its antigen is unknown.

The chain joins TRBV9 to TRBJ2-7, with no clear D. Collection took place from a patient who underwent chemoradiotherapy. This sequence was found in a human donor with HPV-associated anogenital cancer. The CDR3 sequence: CASSVEGQSSYEQYF. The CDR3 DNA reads TGTGCCAGCAGCGTAGAGGGTCAGAGCTCCTACGAGCAGTACTTC.